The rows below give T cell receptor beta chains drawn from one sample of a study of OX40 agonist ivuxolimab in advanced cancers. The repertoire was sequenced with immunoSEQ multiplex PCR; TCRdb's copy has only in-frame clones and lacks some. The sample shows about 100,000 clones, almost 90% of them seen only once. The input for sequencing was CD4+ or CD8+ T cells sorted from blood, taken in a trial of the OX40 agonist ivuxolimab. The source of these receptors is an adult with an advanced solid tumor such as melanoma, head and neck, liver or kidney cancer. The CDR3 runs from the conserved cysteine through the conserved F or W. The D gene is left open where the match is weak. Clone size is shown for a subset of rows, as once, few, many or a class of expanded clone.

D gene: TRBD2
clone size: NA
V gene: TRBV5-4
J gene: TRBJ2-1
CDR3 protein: CASSPAGGAYNEQFF
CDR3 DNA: TGTGCCAGCAGCCCAGCGGGAGGTGCCTACAATGAGCAGTTCTTC

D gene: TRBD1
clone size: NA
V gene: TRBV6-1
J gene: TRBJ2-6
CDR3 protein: CASSGGDRGSGANVLTF
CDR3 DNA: TGTGCCAGCAGTGGGGGGGACAGGGGTTCTGGGGCCAACGTCCTGACTTTC

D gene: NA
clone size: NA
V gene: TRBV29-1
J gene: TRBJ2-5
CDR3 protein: CSVTPQETQYF
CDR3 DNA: TGCAGCGTTACTCCCCAAGAGACCCAGTACTTC

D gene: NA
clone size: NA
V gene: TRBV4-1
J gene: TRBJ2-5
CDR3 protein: CASSRGEGDQETQYF
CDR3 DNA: TGCGCCAGCAGCCGAGGAGAGGGGGACCAAGAGACCCAGTACTTC

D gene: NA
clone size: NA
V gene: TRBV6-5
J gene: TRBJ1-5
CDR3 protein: CASSYSVHQPQHF
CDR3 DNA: TGTGCCAGCAGTTACTCCGTGCATCAGCCCCAGCATTTT

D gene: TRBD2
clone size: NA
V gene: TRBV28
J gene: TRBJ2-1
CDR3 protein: CASGQWGEGHFF
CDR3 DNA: TGTGCCAGCGGCCAGTGGGGGGAGGGCCATTTCTTC

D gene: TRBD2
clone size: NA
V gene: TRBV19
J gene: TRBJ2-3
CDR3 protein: CASRASGSPDTQYF
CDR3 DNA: TGTGCCAGTAGGGCTAGCGGGAGCCCAGATACGCAGTATTTT

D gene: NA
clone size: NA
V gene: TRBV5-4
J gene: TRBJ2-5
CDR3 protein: CASSSEGPQETQYF
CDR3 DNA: TGTGCCAGCAGCTCGGAGGGACCTCAAGAGACCCAGTACTTC

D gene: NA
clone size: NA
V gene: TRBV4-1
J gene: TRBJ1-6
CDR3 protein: CASQEGGGYNSPLHF
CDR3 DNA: TGCGCCAGCCAGGAGGGAGGGGGCTATAATTCACCCCTCCACTTT

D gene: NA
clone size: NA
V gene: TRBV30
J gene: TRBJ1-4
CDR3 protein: CAWSVGGPGGNEKLFF
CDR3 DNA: TGTGCCTGGAGTGTTGGGGGCCCCGGGGGCAATGAAAAACTGTTTTTT

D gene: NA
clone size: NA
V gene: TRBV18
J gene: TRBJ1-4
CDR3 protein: CASSPLATNEKLFF
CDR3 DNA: TGTGCCAGCTCACCACTTGCAACTAATGAAAAACTGTTTTTT

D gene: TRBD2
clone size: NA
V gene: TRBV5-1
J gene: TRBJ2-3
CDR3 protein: CASSIKTSGGTDTQYF
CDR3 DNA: TGCGCCAGCAGCATCAAGACTAGCGGAGGCACAGATACGCAGTATTTT

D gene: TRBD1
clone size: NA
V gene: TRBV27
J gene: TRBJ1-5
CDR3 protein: CASKLGTGLNQPQHF
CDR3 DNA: TGTGCCAGTAAGTTAGGGACAGGGCTTAATCAGCCCCAGCATTTT

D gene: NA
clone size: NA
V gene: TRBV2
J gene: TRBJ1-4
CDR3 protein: CASSPRELGEKLFF
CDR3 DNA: TGTGCCAGCAGCCCTCGGGAGTTGGGCGAAAAACTGTTTTTT

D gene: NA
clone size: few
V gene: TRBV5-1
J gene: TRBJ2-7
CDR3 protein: CASSLGLGTSYEQYF
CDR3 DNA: TGCGCCAGCAGCTTGGGTCTGGGTACATCCTACGAGCAGTACTTC

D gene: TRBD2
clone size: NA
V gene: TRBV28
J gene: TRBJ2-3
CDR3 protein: CASSSIAGGTDTQYF
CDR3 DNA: TGTGCCAGCAGTTCGATAGCGGGGGGCACAGATACGCAGTATTTT

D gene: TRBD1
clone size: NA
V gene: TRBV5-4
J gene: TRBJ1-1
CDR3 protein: CASSLKRTGGNTEAFF
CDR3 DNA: TGTGCCAGCAGCCTGAAGAGGACAGGGGGTAACACTGAAGCTTTCTTT

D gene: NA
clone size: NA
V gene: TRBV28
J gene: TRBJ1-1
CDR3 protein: CASNRYTEAFF
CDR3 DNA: TGTGCCAGCAACCGGTACACTGAAGCTTTCTTT

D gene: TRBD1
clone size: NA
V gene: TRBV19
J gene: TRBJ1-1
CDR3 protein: CASSWRGLNTEAFF
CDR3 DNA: TGTGCCAGTTCATGGAGGGGGCTTAACACTGAAGCTTTCTTT

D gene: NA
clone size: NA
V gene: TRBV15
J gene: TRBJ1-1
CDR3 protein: CATSRLVWTENTEAFF
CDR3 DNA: TGTGCCACCAGCAGACTAGTTTGGACAGAGAACACTGAAGCTTTCTTT

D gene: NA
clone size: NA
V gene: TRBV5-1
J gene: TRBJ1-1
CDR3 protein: CASSMDSRNTEAFF
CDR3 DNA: TGCGCCAGCAGCATGGACAGTAGGAACACTGAAGCTTTCTTT

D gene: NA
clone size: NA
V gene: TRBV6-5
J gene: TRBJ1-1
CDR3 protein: CASSYSGGFTEAFF
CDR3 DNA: TGTGCCAGCAGTTACTCTGGAGGGTTCACTGAAGCTTTCTTT

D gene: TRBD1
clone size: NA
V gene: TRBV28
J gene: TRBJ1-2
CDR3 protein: CASSSIPGQGVAYGYTF
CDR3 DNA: TGTGCCAGCAGTTCCATTCCGGGACAGGGGGTGGCATATGGCTACACCTTC

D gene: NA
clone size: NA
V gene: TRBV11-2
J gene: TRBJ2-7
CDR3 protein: CASSSQFPYEQYF
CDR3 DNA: TGTGCCAGCAGCTCGCAATTCCCCTACGAGCAGTACTTC

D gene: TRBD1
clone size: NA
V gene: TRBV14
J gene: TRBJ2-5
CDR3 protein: CASSRTGVQETQYF
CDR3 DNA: TGTGCCAGCAGCCGGACAGGGGTCCAAGAGACCCAGTACTTC

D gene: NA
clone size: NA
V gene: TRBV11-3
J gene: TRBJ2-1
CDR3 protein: CASSLEQGAYNEQFF
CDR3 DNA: TGTGCCAGCAGCTTAGAACAGGGCGCCTACAATGAGCAGTTCTTC

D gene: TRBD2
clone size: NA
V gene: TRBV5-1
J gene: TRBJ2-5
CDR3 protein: CASSSGLAGQETQYF
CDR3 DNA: TGCGCCAGCAGCTCCGGACTAGCGGGGCAAGAGACCCAGTACTTC

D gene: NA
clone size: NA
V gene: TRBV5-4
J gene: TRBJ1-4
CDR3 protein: CASSRRAPSNEKLFF
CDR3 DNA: TGTGCCAGCAGCCGTCGGGCACCGTCTAATGAAAAACTGTTTTTT